This T cell receptor beta chain was captured by sequencing in a study of CD8 T cells in Susac syndrome. An input of about 0.5 to 1 ug of RNA was subjected to reverse transcription using random hexamers. TCRdb redid the calling of the immunoSEQ multiplex PCR reads with MiXCR, one entry per CDR3 protein. The data show around 80,000 distinct CDR3 sequences, approximately 93% seen once. V lost 2 bases and J lost 4, with 11 bases in between. The CDR3 loop spans 13 amino acids. Germline V gene data show CDR1 as GTSNPN and CDR2 as SVGIG (reference sequence). The sequence came from a human donor with Susac syndrome. V is TRBV30 and J is TRBJ1-1, with TRBD1 as a possible D gene (5 bases). Specimen: CD8+ T cells from PBMCs. The CDR3: CAWSRGGGTEAFF. CDR3 coding DNA: TGTGCCTGGAGTCGTGGGGGAGGCACTGAAGCTTTCTTT.